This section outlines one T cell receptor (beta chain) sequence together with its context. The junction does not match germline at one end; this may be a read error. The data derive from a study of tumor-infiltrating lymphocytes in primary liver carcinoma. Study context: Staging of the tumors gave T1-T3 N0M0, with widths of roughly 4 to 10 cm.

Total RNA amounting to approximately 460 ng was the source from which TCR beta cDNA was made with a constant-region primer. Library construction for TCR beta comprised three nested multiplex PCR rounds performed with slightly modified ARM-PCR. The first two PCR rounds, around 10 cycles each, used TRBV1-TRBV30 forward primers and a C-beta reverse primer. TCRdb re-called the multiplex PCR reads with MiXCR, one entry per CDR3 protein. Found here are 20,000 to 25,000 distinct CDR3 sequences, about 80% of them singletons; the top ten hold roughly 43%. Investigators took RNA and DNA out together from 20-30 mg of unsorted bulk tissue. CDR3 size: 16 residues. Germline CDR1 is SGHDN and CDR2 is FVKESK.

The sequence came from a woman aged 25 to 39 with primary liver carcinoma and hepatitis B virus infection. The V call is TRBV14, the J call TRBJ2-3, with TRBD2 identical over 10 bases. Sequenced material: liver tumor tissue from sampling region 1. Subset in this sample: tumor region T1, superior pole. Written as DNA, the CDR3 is TGTGCCAGCAGCCAGGTTCAGCGGGAGGGCCGCGATAGGCAGTATTTT. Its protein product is CASSQVQREGRDRQYF.